A single sample is the source of the 5 T cell receptor beta chains below, sequenced in a study of neoadjuvant anti-PD-1 for oral cavity cancer. Time point of the sample: after neoadjuvant nivolumab, at surgical resection. Using immunoSEQ multiplex PCR, the repertoire was profiled, and TCRdb retains in-frame clones only, with some absent. The sample has just over 65,000 clones; about 85% are singletons. The sequences come from PBMCs, collected after nivolumab (anti-PD-1) treatment. The receptor source for this set is a person aged 35 to 85 with oral cavity squamous cell carcinoma.

This chain connects TRBV27 to TRBJ2-7, with 11 bases matching TRBD2. The ends lost 8 bases at V and 3 bases at J; junction bases unmatched: 6. Germline V gene lookup returns CDR1 MNHEY and CDR2 SMNVEV (reference sequence). CDR3 length: 14 residues. DNA for the CDR3: TGTGCCAGCTCCCGACTAGCGGGGTACTACGAGCAGTACTTC. Translating gives CASSRLAGYYEQYF.

V gene TRBV28 combines with J gene TRBJ1-2, with D perhaps TRBD1 (5 bases). CDR1 is MDHEN and CDR2 is SYDVKM in the germline V gene. This CDR3 comprises 16 residues. Trimming stripped 7 bases from V and 5 bases from J, with 23 bases between. CDR3 in amino acids: CASTTFGGTTPYGYTF. CDR3 nucleotides: TGTGCCAGCACTACGTTTGGGGGGACTACCCCGTATGGCTACACCTTC.

The chain is built from TRBV27 and TRBJ1-5, with a weak D call TRBD1 (5 bases). Trimming stripped 3 bases from V and 7 bases from J, with 19 bases between. The CDR3 length is 16 residues. Germline V gene lookup returns CDR1 MNHEY and CDR2 SMNVEV (reference sequence). The CDR3 loop reads CASSFSFQGRGQPQHF. The CDR3 coding sequence is TGTGCCAGCAGTTTCTCCTTCCAGGGACGAGGGCAGCCCCAGCATTTT.

The genes are TRBV5-1 and TRBJ1-2; tentative D call: TRBD1 (6 bases). The CDR3 is 16 amino acids. V was clipped by 0 bases and J by 4 bases, with 16 bases between them. Germline V gives CDR1 SGHRS, CDR2 YFSETQ. This CDR3 is CASSLGVPGASYGYTF. The CDR3 bases are TGCGCCAGCAGCTTGGGGGTACCAGGGGCCTCCTATGGCTACACCTTC.

The rearrangement uses TRBV5-1 and TRBJ2-3; 7 bases map to TRBD2. This CDR3 has 15 residues. Germline values: CDR1 SGHRS, CDR2 YFSETQ. V trimming: 2 bases; J trimming: 6 bases; junction bases outside the gene matches: 9. In nucleotides, the CDR3 is TGCGCCAGCAGCTTAACTAGCGATACGGGCGATACGCAGTATTTT. Protein product: CASSLTSDTGDTQYF. The full variable domain, completed using reference TRBV5-1 and TRBJ2-3, is KAGVTQTPRYLIKTRGQQVTLSCSPISGHRSVSWYQQTPGQGLQFLFEYFSETQRNKGNFPGRFSGRQFSNSRSEMNVSTLELGDSALYLCASSLTSDTGDTQYFGPGTRLTVL.